Below, 2 T cell receptor beta chains from the same sample are listed, as sequenced in a study of cytomegalovirus exposure and HLA in healthy donors. A multiplex PCR was run with 60 Vbeta primers and 13 Jbeta primers. This table comes from immunoSEQ multiplex PCR, and its TCRdb copy is limited to in-frame clones, with some not included. The repertoire consists of 100,000 to 150,000 clones, with over 75% occurring once and the leading ten covering 4.2%. Sequenced material: PBMCs. These receptors originate from a male donor in good health and CMV-seropositive.

V usage is TRBV5-6 and J usage is TRBJ1-2; 8 nucleotides match TRBD1. V was pared by 0 bases and J by 6 bases, with 7 bases of the junction left unmatched. CDR1 SGHDT and CDR2 YYEEEE come from the germline V gene. The CDR3 spans 15 residues. The CDR3 loop is CASSLVSGQGDGYTF. CDR3 DNA: TGTGCCAGCAGCTTGGTCTCAGGACAGGGCGATGGCTACACCTTC. Full variable domain (outside the CDR3, taken from reference TRBV5-6 and TRBJ1-2): DAGVTQSPTHLIKTRGQQVTLRCSPKSGHDTVSWYQQALGQGPQFIFQYYEEEERQRGNFPDRFSGHQFPNYSSELNVNALLLGDSALYLCASSLVSGQGDGYTFGSGTRLTVV.

This clone was picked up a small number of times. A far larger clone differs by one base, so this is likely a read error. This CDR3 is also generated by other DNA sequences in the sample. The rearrangement links TRBV21-1 to TRBJ2-2; TRBD1 was called by the table and not checked on the DNA. TRBV21-1 is tagged as a pseudogene. The CDR3 spans 14 residues. CDR3 in DNA: TGCGCCAGCAGCAAGGGACAGGGGGCCGGGGAGCTGTTTTTT. Protein sequence: CASSKGQGAGELFF.